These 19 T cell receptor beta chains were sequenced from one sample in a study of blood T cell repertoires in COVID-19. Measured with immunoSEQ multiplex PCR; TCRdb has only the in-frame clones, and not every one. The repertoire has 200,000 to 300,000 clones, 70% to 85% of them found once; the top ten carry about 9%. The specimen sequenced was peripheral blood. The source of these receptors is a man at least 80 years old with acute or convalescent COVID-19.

The CDR3 sequence is CASSTGTGHGNTIYF. The CDR3 bases are TGTGCCAGCTCGACCGGGACAGGGCATGGAAACACCATATATTTT. The J gene is TRBJ1-3, the V gene TRBV18, with 9 bases matching TRBD1. There are 15 residues in the CDR3. Germline CDR1 and CDR2: KGHSH and LQKENI. J was trimmed by 3 bases and V by 6 bases; bases with no gene match: 6.

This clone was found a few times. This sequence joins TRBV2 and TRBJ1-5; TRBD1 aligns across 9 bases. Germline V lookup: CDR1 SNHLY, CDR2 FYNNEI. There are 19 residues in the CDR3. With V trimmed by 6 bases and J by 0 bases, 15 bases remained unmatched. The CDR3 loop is CASRSDRDRAFYSNQPQHF. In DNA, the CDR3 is TGTGCCAGCAGGTCCGACAGGGACAGGGCCTTCTATAGCAATCAGCCCCAGCATTTT.

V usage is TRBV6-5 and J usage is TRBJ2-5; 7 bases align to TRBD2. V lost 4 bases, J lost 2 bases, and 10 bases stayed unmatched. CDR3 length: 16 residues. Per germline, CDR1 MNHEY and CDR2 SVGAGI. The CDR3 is CASSFHPSGTQETQYF. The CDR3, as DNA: TGTGCCAGCAGTTTTCATCCTAGCGGAACACAAGAGACCCAGTACTTC.

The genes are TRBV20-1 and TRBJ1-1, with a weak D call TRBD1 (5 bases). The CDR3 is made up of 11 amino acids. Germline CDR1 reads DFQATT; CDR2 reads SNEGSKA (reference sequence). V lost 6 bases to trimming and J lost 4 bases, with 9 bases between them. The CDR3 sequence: CSAPGGTEAFF. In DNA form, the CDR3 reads TGCAGTGCCCCCGGGGGCACTGAAGCTTTCTTT.

The CDR3 DNA reads as TGTGCCAGCAGTGGACAGGGGGCGCGAGAGCAGTACTTC. Its translation is CASSGQGAREQYF. The J gene is TRBJ2-7, the V gene TRBV2; TRBD1 agrees at 10 bases. With 4 bases clipped from V and 7 bases from J, the junction kept 4 bases outside the gene matches. There are 13 residues in the CDR3. The germline gives CDR1 SNHLY, CDR2 FYNNEI.

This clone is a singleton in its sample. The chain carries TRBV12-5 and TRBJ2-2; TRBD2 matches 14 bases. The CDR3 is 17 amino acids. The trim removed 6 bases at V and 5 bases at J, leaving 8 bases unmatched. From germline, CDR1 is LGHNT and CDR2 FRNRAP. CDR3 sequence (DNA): TGTGCTAGTGGGCGACTAGCGGGAGGGCCGGGGACCGGGGAGCTGTTTTTT. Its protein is CASGRLAGGPGTGELFF.

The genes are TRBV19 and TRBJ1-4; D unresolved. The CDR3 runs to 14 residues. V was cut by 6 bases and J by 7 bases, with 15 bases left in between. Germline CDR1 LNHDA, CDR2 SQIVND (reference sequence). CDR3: CASRSEGGFEKLFF. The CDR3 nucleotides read TGTGCCAGTAGATCCGAGGGCGGGTTTGAAAAACTGTTTTTT.

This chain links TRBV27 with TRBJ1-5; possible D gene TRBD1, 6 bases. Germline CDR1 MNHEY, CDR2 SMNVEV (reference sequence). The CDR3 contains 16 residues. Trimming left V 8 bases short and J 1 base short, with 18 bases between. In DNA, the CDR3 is TGTGCCAGCCGTGCGAGGGGGGGCCGGAGCAATCAGCCCCAGCATTTT. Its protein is CASRARGGRSNQPQHF.

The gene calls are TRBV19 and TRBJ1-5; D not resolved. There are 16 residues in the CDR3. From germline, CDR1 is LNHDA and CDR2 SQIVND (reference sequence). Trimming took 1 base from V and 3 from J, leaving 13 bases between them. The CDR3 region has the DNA TGTGCCAGTAGTATAGCAGTGGGCCCGCACAATCAGCCCCAGCATTTT. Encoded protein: CASSIAVGPHNQPQHF. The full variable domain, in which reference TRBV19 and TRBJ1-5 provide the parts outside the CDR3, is DGGITQSPKYLFRKEGQNVTLSCEQNLNHDAMYWYRQDPGQGLRLIYYSQIVNDFQKGDIAEGYSVSREKKESFPLTVTSAQKNPTAFYLCASSIAVGPHNQPQHFGDGTRLSIL.

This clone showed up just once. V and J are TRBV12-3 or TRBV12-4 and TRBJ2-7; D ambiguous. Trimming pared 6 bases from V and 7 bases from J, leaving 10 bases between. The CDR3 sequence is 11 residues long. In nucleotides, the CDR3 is TGTGCCAGCAGCCTTGGGCCGGAGCAGTACTTC. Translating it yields CASSLGPEQYF.

The CDR3 region is CASSHGTPSSGNTIYF. CDR3 nucleotide sequence: TGTGCCAGCAGCCATGGGACTCCAAGCTCTGGAAACACCATATATTTT. This chain joins TRBV3-1 (or the pseudogene TRBV3-2) and TRBJ1-3; D may be TRBD1 (5 bases). The CDR3 runs to 16 residues. Germline CDR1 reads LGHDT; CDR2 reads YNNKEL (reference sequence). The V and J ends lost 3 bases and 0 bases respectively, with 12 bases between them.

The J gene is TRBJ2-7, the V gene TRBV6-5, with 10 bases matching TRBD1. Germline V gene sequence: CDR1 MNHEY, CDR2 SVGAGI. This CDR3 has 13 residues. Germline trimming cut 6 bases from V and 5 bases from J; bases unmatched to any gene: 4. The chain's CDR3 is CASRRTGGHEQYF. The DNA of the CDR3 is TGTGCCAGCAGAAGGACAGGGGGACACGAGCAGTACTTC.

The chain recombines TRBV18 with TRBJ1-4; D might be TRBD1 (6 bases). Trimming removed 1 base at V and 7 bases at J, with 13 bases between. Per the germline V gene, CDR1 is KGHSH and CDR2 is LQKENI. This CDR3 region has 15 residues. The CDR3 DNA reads TGTGCCAGCTCACCACAGGCAGGGGCAGGTGAAAAACTGTTTTTT. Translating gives CASSPQAGAGEKLFF.

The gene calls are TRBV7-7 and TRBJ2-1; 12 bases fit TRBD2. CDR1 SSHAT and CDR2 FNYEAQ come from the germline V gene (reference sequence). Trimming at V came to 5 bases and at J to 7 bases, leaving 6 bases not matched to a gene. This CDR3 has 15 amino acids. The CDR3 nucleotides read TGTGCCAGCAGCCAGACTAGCGGGAGCTCTAATGAGCAGTTCTTC. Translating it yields CASSQTSGSSNEQFF.

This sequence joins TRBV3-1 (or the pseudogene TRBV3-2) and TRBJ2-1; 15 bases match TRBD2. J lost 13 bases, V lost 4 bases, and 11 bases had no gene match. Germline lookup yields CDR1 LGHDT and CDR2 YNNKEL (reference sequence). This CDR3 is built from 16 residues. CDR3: CASSRTSGGARQVQFF. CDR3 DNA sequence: TGTGCCAGCAGCCGGACTAGCGGGGGGGCGCGACAAGTTCAGTTCTTC.

The CDR3 DNA is TGTGCCAGCAGTGAAGCACGTGCGGGGGACGAGCAGTACTTC. It encodes CASSEARAGDEQYF. The chain employs TRBV6-1 and TRBJ2-7; TRBD2 agrees at 7 bases. V lost 0 bases and J lost 5; bases outside the gene matches: 4. Germline values: CDR1 MNHNS, CDR2 SASEGT. This CDR3 is 14 amino acids long.

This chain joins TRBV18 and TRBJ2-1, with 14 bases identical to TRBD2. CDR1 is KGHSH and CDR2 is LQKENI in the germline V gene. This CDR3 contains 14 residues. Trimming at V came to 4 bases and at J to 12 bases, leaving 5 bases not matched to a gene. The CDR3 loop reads CASSREGLAGGQFF. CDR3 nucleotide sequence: TGTGCCAGCTCACGGGAAGGACTAGCGGGGGGGCAGTTCTTC.

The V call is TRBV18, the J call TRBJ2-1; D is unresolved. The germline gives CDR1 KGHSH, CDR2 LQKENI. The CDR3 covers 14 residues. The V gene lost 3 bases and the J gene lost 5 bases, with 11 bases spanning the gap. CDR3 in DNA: TGTGCCAGCTCACCCTACGGAGAGCACAATGAGCAGTTCTTC. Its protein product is CASSPYGEHNEQFF.

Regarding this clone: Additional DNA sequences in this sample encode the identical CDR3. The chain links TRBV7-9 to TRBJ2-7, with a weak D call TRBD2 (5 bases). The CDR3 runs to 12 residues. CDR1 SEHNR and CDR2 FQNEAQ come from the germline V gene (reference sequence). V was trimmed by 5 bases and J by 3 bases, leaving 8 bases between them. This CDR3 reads CASSPRGYEQYF. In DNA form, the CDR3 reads TGTGCCAGCAGCCCCCGGGGCTACGAGCAGTACTTC.